Shown below are 31 T cell receptor beta chains from a single sample sequenced in a study of beta chain features in type 1 diabetes. Expressed TCRB transcripts got sequenced, as all isolated RNA was reverse transcribed. The repertoire was sequenced with immunoSEQ multiplex PCR; TCRdb's copy has only in-frame clones and lacks some. There are about 300,000 clones in the sample; 8% occur only once, and roughly 1% lies in the top ten. The material sequenced was central memory CD4+ T cells from blood. The receptor source for this set is a woman younger than 35 in good health.

This chain joins TRBV7-9 and TRBJ2-7; 11 bases align to TRBD2. Germline-derived CDR1 and CDR2 are SEHNR and FQNEAQ (reference sequence). CDR3 length: 16 amino acids. V was pared by 4 bases and J by 0 bases, with 5 bases of the junction left unmatched. The CDR3 is CASSSLAGGSSYEQYF. The CDR3 bases are TGTGCCAGCAGCTCTTTAGCGGGGGGGAGCTCCTACGAGCAGTACTTC.

This clone was observed a few times. The chain has TRBV14 and TRBJ2-6; D is undetermined. The CDR3 sequence is 15 residues long. Trimming pared 1 base from V and 2 bases from J, leaving 6 bases between. CDR1 is SGHDN, CDR2 FVKESK, per germline. CDR3 coding DNA: TGTGCCAGCAGCCAAGGAGGAGCTGGGGCCAACGTCCTGACTTTC. This translates into CASSQGGAGANVLTF.

This clone showed up just a few times. This chain links TRBV29-1 with TRBJ1-2; D may be TRBD1 (5 bases). Looked up from germline, CDR1 is SQVTM and CDR2 is ANQGSEA. This CDR3 contains 13 residues. Trimming removed 5 bases from V and 2 bases from J, with 12 bases in between. The CDR3 region is CSVNYGGNYGYTF. For the CDR3, the DNA is TGCAGCGTTAACTATGGGGGAAACTATGGCTACACCTTC.

This clone was picked up a small number of times. The chain carries TRBV7-9 and TRBJ1-1; 10 bases line up with TRBD1. Germline CDR1 SEHNR, CDR2 FQNEAQ (reference sequence). CDR3 length equals 15 residues. Trimming cost V 4 bases and J 3 bases; bases outside gene matches: 5. CDR3: CASSSIGTGDTEAFF. CDR3 DNA: TGTGCCAGCAGCTCTATCGGGACAGGGGACACTGAAGCTTTCTTT.

In this sample, this clone turned up a few times. Other DNA sequences of this sample code for an identical CDR3. The chain links TRBV5-4 to TRBJ1-2; 8 bases agree with TRBD1. The V gene's germline CDR1 is SGHNT and CDR2 YYREEE (reference sequence). The CDR3 length is 13 residues. V lost 5 bases to trimming and J lost 3 bases; unmatched junction nucleotides: 3. The CDR3 is CASSLDRDYGYTF. In DNA, the CDR3 is TGTGCCAGCAGTCTGGACAGGGACTATGGCTACACCTTC.

V usage is TRBV2 and J usage is TRBJ2-3; 10 positions agree with TRBD1. CDR3 length: 15 residues. CDR1 is SNHLY, CDR2 FYNNEI, per germline. With 4 bases clipped from V and 1 base from J, the junction kept 2 bases outside the gene matches. In nucleotides, the CDR3 is TGTGCCAGCAGTGGACAGGGGGCACGCACAGATACGCAGTATTTT. Translation gives CASSGQGARTDTQYF.

The V call is TRBV5-1, the J call TRBJ1-2; 7 bases are shared with TRBD1. Germline V gene sequence: CDR1 SGHRS, CDR2 YFSETQ. This CDR3 has 13 amino acids. V was pared by 2 bases and J by 2 bases, with 0 bases of the junction left unmatched. The CDR3 here is CASSFRGNYGYTF. The CDR3 DNA follows: TGCGCCAGCAGCTTCAGGGGGAACTATGGCTACACCTTC.

This clone was counted only a few times. This chain links TRBV7-9 with TRBJ1-2; D ambiguous. The CDR3 is 11 amino acids. Germline V gene lookup returns CDR1 SEHNR and CDR2 FQNEAQ (reference sequence). Trimming removed 1 base at V and 8 bases at J, with 5 bases between. The CDR3 loop is CASSLEGGYTF. CDR3 DNA sequence: TGTGCCAGCAGCTTAGAGGGAGGCTACACCTTC. Variable domain in full (rest from reference TRBV7-9 and TRBJ1-2): DTGVSQNPRHKITKRGQNVTFRCDPISEHNRLYWYRQTLGQGPEFLTYFQNEAQLEKSRLLSDRFSAERPKGSFSTLEIQRTEQGDSAMYLCASSLEGGYTFGSGTRLTVV.

As to this clone: A read error may be the cause here, since a much bigger clone is one base away. This sequence joins TRBV11-3 and TRBJ2-3, with D unclear. The CDR3 contains 12 residues. The V gene's germline CDR1 is SGHNT and CDR2 YENEEA. The ends were cut back, 3 bases at V and 2 bases at J, with 3 bases in the middle. The CDR3 spells CASSLNTDTQYF. The CDR3 coding sequence is TGTGCCAGCAGCTTGAACACAGATACGCAGTATTTT. The variable domain in full, with the rest retrieved from reference TRBV11-3 and TRBJ2-3, is EAGVVQSPRYKIIEKKQPVAFWCNPISGHNTLYWYLQNLGQGPELLIRYENEEAVDDSQLPKDRFSAERLKGVDSTLKIQPAELGDSAVYLCASSLNTDTQYFGPGTRLTVL.

The V and J genes are TRBV5-1 and TRBJ2-1; no clear D. Germline CDR1 SGHRS, CDR2 YFSETQ. The CDR3 has 17 amino acids. V lost 4 bases to trimming and J lost 0 bases, with 17 bases between them. The CDR3 DNA reads TGCGCCAGCAGCCCCGATAGTCCCCCGAGCTCCTACAATGAGCAGTTCTTC. It is translated as CASSPDSPPSSYNEQFF.

The chain uses TRBV7-2 and TRBJ2-3; 10 bases map to TRBD2. The V segment lost 5 bases and the J segment 1 base; nucleotides outside the gene matches: 3. Germline loops: CDR1 SGHTA, CDR2 FQGNSA. This CDR3 has 15 amino acids. CDR3 protein: CASSVGTSGTDTQYF. The CDR3 coding sequence is TGTGCCAGCAGCGTCGGGACTAGCGGCACAGATACGCAGTATTTT.

The J gene is TRBJ1-1, the V gene TRBV7-9; D call uncertain. The V gene lost 5 bases and the J gene lost 0 bases, with 7 bases spanning the gap. In germline, CDR1 is SEHNR, CDR2 FQNEAQ (reference sequence). The CDR3 totals 13 residues. CDR3 sequence (DNA): TGTGCCAGCAGCCGTAGGATGAACACTGAAGCTTTCTTT. It encodes CASSRRMNTEAFF.

The chain couples TRBV29-1 to TRBJ1-5; D perhaps matches TRBD1 (6 bases). V was cut by 7 bases and J by 1 base, with 11 bases left in between. The CDR3 consists of 13 residues. Per the germline V gene, CDR1 is SQVTM and CDR2 is ANQGSEA. For the CDR3, the DNA is TGCAGCGCCGGAACAGGGAGCAATCAGCCCCAGCATTTT. Residues: CSAGTGSNQPQHF.

This clone has more than one count but fewer than ten. The chain recombines TRBV19 with TRBJ1-2; D unclear. Per the germline V gene, CDR1 is LNHDA and CDR2 is SQIVND (reference sequence). The CDR3 has 13 amino acids. Trimming left V 3 bases short and J 4 bases short, with 9 bases between. The CDR3, as DNA: TGTGCCAGTAGTATCTCGAGGATCTATGGCTACACCTTC. This translates into CASSISRIYGYTF.

V is TRBV5-1 and J is TRBJ1-1; weak D call: TRBD1 (5 bases). Trimming left V 5 bases short and J 3 bases short, with 14 bases between. Germline loops: CDR1 SGHRS, CDR2 YFSETQ. The CDR3 loop spans 14 amino acids. CDR3 residues: CASRGKGQDTEAFF. The CDR3, as DNA: TGCGCCAGCAGGGGCAAGGGGCAGGACACTGAAGCTTTCTTT.

This clone was found a few times. This chain uses TRBV28 with TRBJ1-5; perhaps TRBD1 as D (6 bases). The CDR3 has 14 amino acids. Trimming pared 6 bases from V and 3 bases from J, leaving 12 bases between. Per germline, CDR1 MDHEN and CDR2 SYDVKM. Written as DNA, the CDR3 is TGTGCCAGCAGGCCAAGGGGGTACAATCAGCCCCAGCATTTT. It codes for CASRPRGYNQPQHF.

The rearrangement links TRBV5-1 to TRBJ2-5; TRBD2 matches at 9 bases. The CDR3 extends over 14 amino acids. From germline, CDR1 is SGHRS and CDR2 YFSETQ. V lost 6 bases, J lost 5 bases, and 8 bases stayed unmatched. The CDR3 DNA reads as TGCGCCAGCAACTATGCGGGGGGGCCTGAGACCCAGTACTTC. This sequence encodes CASNYAGGPETQYF.

This clone turned up a few times. The gene calls are TRBV7-2 and TRBJ2-7, with D possibly TRBD1 on 5 matching bases. V was shortened by 5 bases and J by 3 bases, with 14 bases between the two germline ends. This CDR3 is built from 14 residues. Germline loops: CDR1 SGHTA, CDR2 FQGNSA. The CDR3 DNA sequence: TGTGCCAGCAGCCATAGGGGCCGCAGCTACGAGCAGTACTTC. Protein: CASSHRGRSYEQYF.

In this sample, this clone turned up once. This may be a read error, as it is one base from a much larger clone. The chain carries TRBV7-2 and TRBJ2-1; D unresolved. The CDR3 has 11 residues. Germline lookup yields CDR1 SGHTA and CDR2 FQGNSA. CDR3 sequence: CASSRTYEQLF. CDR3 coding DNA: TGTGCCAGCAGCCGGACGTATGAGCAGCTCTTC.

This clone came up a few times. This chain connects TRBV10-3 to TRBJ1-6, with 7 positions matching TRBD1. This CDR3 has 16 amino acids. Trimming took 2 bases from V and 9 from J; bases not matched to a gene: 10. CDR1 and CDR2 from the germline V gene are ENHRY and SYGVKD. Here the CDR3 reads CAISEPRGGVVSPLHF. CDR3 in DNA: TGTGCCATCAGTGAGCCTAGAGGGGGCGTCGTTTCACCCCTCCACTTT.

The chain recombines TRBV11-3 with TRBJ2-7; no reliable D call. Trimming pared 5 bases from V and 2 bases from J, leaving 10 bases between. Germline assignment: CDR1 SGHNT and CDR2 YENEEA. This CDR3 has 13 amino acids. This CDR3 reads CASSDGATYEQYF. The CDR3 bases are TGTGCCAGCAGCGACGGTGCCACCTACGAGCAGTACTTC. Full variable domain (missing parts from reference TRBV11-3 and TRBJ2-7): EAGVVQSPRYKIIEKKQPVAFWCNPISGHNTLYWYLQNLGQGPELLIRYENEEAVDDSQLPKDRFSAERLKGVDSTLKIQPAELGDSAVYLCASSDGATYEQYFGPGTRLTVT.

This clone was counted ten times or more. The rearrangement uses TRBV5-1 and TRBJ2-5; a possible D gene is TRBD2 (5 bases). Germline V gene lookup returns CDR1 SGHRS and CDR2 YFSETQ. The CDR3 has 16 residues. The V end lost 2 bases, the J end lost 2 bases, and 16 bases lay between the germline ends. The CDR3: CASSFAKGEGQETQYF. The DNA for the CDR3 is TGCGCCAGCAGCTTTGCGAAAGGAGAGGGTCAAGAGACCCAGTACTTC.

This clone was detected a few times. This chain uses TRBV5-1 with TRBJ1-5, with no clear D. This CDR3 is 13 amino acids long. Per the germline V gene, CDR1 is SGHRS and CDR2 is YFSETQ. V lost 7 bases and J lost 8, with 16 bases in between. Here the CDR3 reads CASSYAPFEPQHF. The CDR3 coding sequence is TGCGCCAGCTCCTACGCCCCGTTCGAGCCCCAGCATTTT.

This clone was detected a few times. The chain has TRBV7-9 and TRBJ1-2; D remains ambiguous. Germline V gene data show CDR1 as SEHNR and CDR2 as FQNEAQ (reference sequence). The CDR3 loop spans 16 amino acids. Trimming cost V 4 bases and J 2 bases, with 17 bases left between them. CDR3 in amino acids: CASSSPTQPRNYGYTF. The CDR3 DNA sequence: TGTGCCAGCAGCTCCCCAACCCAGCCCCGGAACTATGGCTACACCTTC.

The chain combines TRBV7-9 with TRBJ2-3; 9 bases are shared with TRBD2. J was trimmed by 0 bases and V by 5 bases; bases with no gene match: 12. This CDR3 has 18 residues. Germline CDR1 SEHNR, CDR2 FQNEAQ (reference sequence). The CDR3 DNA reads TGTGCCAGCAGCCCCTCAGGCGGGAGGGCCAGGAGCACAGATACGCAGTATTTT. Encoded protein: CASSPSGGRARSTDTQYF.

This chain uses TRBV7-2 with TRBJ2-7; 12 bases are shared with TRBD2. The CDR3 extends over 19 amino acids. V lost 1 base, J lost 1 base, and 11 bases stayed unmatched. The germline V gene encodes CDR1 SGHTA and CDR2 FQGNSA. This chain's CDR3 is CASSLDPGLAGGVSYEQYF. In DNA form, the CDR3 reads TGTGCCAGCAGCTTAGACCCGGGACTAGCGGGTGGTGTTTCCTACGAGCAGTACTTC.

On this clone itself: Other nucleotide sequences in the sample specify the same CDR3. The gene calls are TRBV6-5 and TRBJ1-5; D is ambiguous. The V gene lost 3 bases and the J gene lost 5 bases, with 8 bases spanning the gap. Per germline, CDR1 MNHEY and CDR2 SVGAGI. There are 13 residues in the CDR3. CDR3 DNA sequence: TGTGCCAGCAGTTATCGTCTCGATCAGCCCCAGCATTTT. This encodes CASSYRLDQPQHF.

This clone was observed many times. The V call is TRBV29-1, the J call TRBJ1-2, with unresolved D. The germline V and J ends were trimmed by 7 bases and 5 bases, with 11 bases remaining between them. The CDR3 consists of 11 residues. The germline gives CDR1 SQVTM, CDR2 ANQGSEA. CDR3 amino acids: CSAREGYGYTF. The DNA of the CDR3 is TGCAGCGCCCGCGAAGGATATGGCTACACCTTC.

Turning to this clone: The sample has other DNA sequences that encode this CDR3 too. The gene calls are TRBV15 and TRBJ1-3; 9 nucleotides match TRBD1. CDR3 length: 16 residues. V shed 5 bases, J shed 0 bases, and the junction held 5 bases outside the gene matches. In germline, CDR1 is LNHNV, CDR2 YYDKDF (reference sequence). The CDR3 reads CATSGRQGGSGNTIYF. The CDR3 DNA reads as TGTGCCACCAGCGGCAGACAGGGGGGCTCTGGAAACACCATATATTTT.

V usage is TRBV29-1 and J usage is TRBJ2-3; D may be TRBD1 (7 bases). Germline V gives CDR1 SQVTM, CDR2 ANQGSEA. The CDR3 covers 14 residues. The V gene lost 3 bases and the J gene lost 3 bases, with 13 bases spanning the gap. CDR3 residues: CSVDGQGGTDTQYF. CDR3 DNA sequence: TGCAGCGTTGACGGTCAGGGGGGAACAGATACGCAGTATTTT.

The chain carries TRBV9 and TRBJ2-5; D remains unclear. Germline V gene lookup returns CDR1 SGDLS and CDR2 YYNGEE. This CDR3 has 14 residues. V lost 0 bases and J lost 5, with 11 bases in between. The CDR3 DNA sequence: TGTGCCAGCAGCGTAGATGTAGATACGGAGACCCAGTACTTC. Protein product: CASSVDVDTETQYF.